This TCR beta chain emerged from a study of cytomegalovirus exposure and HLA in healthy donors. Generated by immunoSEQ multiplex PCR, the TCRdb table keeps only in-frame clones and is missing some. The sample has over 200,000 clones, approximately 86% seen once. Points on this clone: The antigen remains undetermined.

Germline V gene lookup returns CDR1 MNHNY and CDR2 SVGAGI (reference sequence). V was clipped by 11 bases and J by 9 bases, with 28 bases between them. The CDR3 contains 15 residues. Findings and caveats of the study: A subsequent analysis found that TCR clusters from the first cohort also tended to co-occur in the approximately 120 validation repertoires, with around 94% of cluster scores above 0. Rare TCR sequences dominated, though some public TCRs recurred in many donors. In vitro testing confirmed a few CMV-associated chains as specific for CMV antigens.

Sequencing was done on a sample of PBMCs. The chain recombines TRBV6-6 with TRBJ1-1; perhaps TRBD1 as D (6 bases). The receptor's source is a woman between 18 and 29 years old in good health and CMV-seronegative. In DNA, the CDR3 is TGTGCCGGTAAGGGGGGGGAGTCAGACTCGGAACAAGCTTTCTTT. It is translated as CAGKGGESDSEQAFF.